The rows below give T cell receptor beta chains drawn from one sample of a study of blood T cell dynamics during melanoma immunotherapy. Sequencing was performed with immunoSEQ multiplex PCR; in TCRdb, only in-frame clones are kept and a portion is missing. The sample lists 3,900 or so clones; about 96% were seen once. Sequenced here: effector memory CD8+ T cells from blood, sampled from a patient treated with checkpoint blockade. These receptors were collected from a human donor with melanoma. Each CDR3 is given with its conserved first and last residue. A D gene is named only where the DNA matches it firmly. A clone size is listed for some rows: how often the clone was seen (once, few, many), or a class if it is expanded.

TRBV5-1	once	TRBJ2-3	TRBD1	TGCGCCAGCAGCTCTGGACAGGGGCGGGATACGCAGTATTTT	CASSSGQGRDTQYF
TRBV29-1	once	TRBJ1-1	TRBD1	TGCAGCGCCACAGGGGCGAACACTGAAGCTTTCTTT	CSATGANTEAFF
TRBV28	-	TRBJ2-7	TRBD2	TGTGCCAGCAGCCATCGGACTAGTAGTTCGAACGAGCAGTACTTC	CASSHRTSSSNEQYF
TRBV5-8	-	TRBJ2-1	-	TGTGCCAGCGGAATGACTAGGCCCTACAATGAGCAGTTCTTC	CASGMTRPYNEQFF
TRBV7-2	-	TRBJ2-7	TRBD1	TGTGCCAGCAGCCCTCTCCCCCACAGGGGATACGAGCAGTACTTC	CASSPLPHRGYEQYF
TRBV11-2	-	TRBJ1-1	-	TGTGCCAGCAGTCAGGCGATGAACACTGAAGCTTTCTTT	CASSQAMNTEAFF
TRBV27	-	TRBJ1-2	-	TGTGCCAGCAGTTTAGTACCAGTGGGCTATGGCTACACCTTC	CASSLVPVGYGYTF
TRBV4-1	-	TRBJ1-1	-	TGCGCCAGCAGTCTCGCGGGGAACACTGAAGCTTTCTTT	CASSLAGNTEAFF
TRBV19	-	TRBJ2-7	-	TGTGCCAGTAGTATCGCCCCGGAGGAGATCTACGAGCAGTACTTC	CASSIAPEEIYEQYF
TRBV4-3	-	TRBJ2-3	TRBD2	TGCGCCAGCAGATCGGGACTAGCGGGCACAGATACGCAGTATTTT	CASRSGLAGTDTQYF
TRBV25-1	-	TRBJ2-5	TRBD1	TGTGCCAGCAGTGAGGACAGGGGTGAGACCCAGTACTTC	CASSEDRGETQYF
TRBV4-1	-	TRBJ2-7	-	TGCGCCAGCAGCCAAGGACTAGTCTACGAGCAGTACTTC	CASSQGLVYEQYF
TRBV11-1	-	TRBJ2-1	-	TGTGCCAGCAGCCAGAGCCGCGGACGCGGTCCCTACAATGAGCAGTTCTTC	CASSQSRGRGPYNEQFF
TRBV4-2	-	TRBJ1-2	TRBD1	TGTGCCAGCAGCTTGGACAGGGGGGGGAATGGCTACACCTTC	CASSLDRGGNGYTF
TRBV6-5	once	TRBJ2-7	-	TGTGCCAGCAGTCACTTGGCCCGGAGCTACGAGCAGTACTTC	CASSHLARSYEQYF
TRBV5-1	-	TRBJ1-4	TRBD1	TGCGCCAGCAGCCCCCAGGGGGCCATAACGGGTAATGAAAAACTGTTTTTT	CASSPQGAITGNEKLFF
TRBV7-9	few	TRBJ2-7	-	TGTGCCAGCAGCCCCTTAGTGGTATCCTACGAGCAGTACTTC	CASSPLVVSYEQYF
TRBV28	-	TRBJ2-1	-	TGTGCCAGCAGGACTCTAGGTTCCTACAATGAGCAGTTCTTC	CASRTLGSYNEQFF
TRBV12-5	-	TRBJ1-1	TRBD1	TGTGCTAGTGGTTTGGCAACAGGGGTTGTCACTGAAGCTTTCTTT	CASGLATGVVTEAFF
TRBV27	-	TRBJ2-2	TRBD2	TGTGCCAGCAGTTTTCTGCCGGGACTAGAAGTCCCTTACACCGGGGAGCTGTTTTTT	CASSFLPGLEVPYTGELFF
TRBV4-3	-	TRBJ2-1	TRBD2	TGCGCCAGCAGCCAGGATGTATCTAGCGGGGCCTACAATGAGCAGTTCTTC	CASSQDVSSGAYNEQFF
TRBV5-1	-	TRBJ2-2	-	TGCGCCAGCAGCACAGACCTTAGTCCCTCCGGGGAGCTGTTTTTT	CASSTDLSPSGELFF
TRBV4-2	-	TRBJ1-4	-	TGTGCCAGCAGCTCCGAAGCGGGAAAACTGTTTTTT	CASSSEAGKLFF
TRBV5-5	-	TRBJ2-7	-	TGTGCCAGCAGCTCCACGGACAGTTCCCCTCTCCCTTACGAGCAGTACTTC	CASSSTDSSPLPYEQYF
TRBV2	-	TRBJ2-1	TRBD1	TGTGCCAGTGCGCATCTTGGGACAGGAGAGGGCTCCTACAATGAGCAGTTCTTC	CASAHLGTGEGSYNEQFF
TRBV9	-	TRBJ2-5	-	TGTGCCAGCAGCGTAGGCAGTGGAGAGACCCAGTACTTC	CASSVGSGETQYF
TRBV25-1	-	TRBJ2-7	-	TGTGCCAGCGGTTTCTCTTTGGAGCAGTACTTC	CASGFSLEQYF
TRBV10-3	-	TRBJ2-1	-	TGTGCCATCAGTTGGGGGAACAATGAGCAGTTCTTC	CAISWGNNEQFF
TRBV6-5	-	TRBJ2-7	-	TGTGCCATCGGCCGGACGGCCTTTGAGCAGTACTTC	CAIGRTAFEQYF
TRBV28	-	TRBJ2-5	-	TGTGCCAGCAGTTTATGGACGGATCAAGAGACCCAGTACTTC	CASSLWTDQETQYF
TRBV23-1	-	TRBJ2-5	-	TGCGTTAAAGAGACCCAGTACTTC	CVKETQYF
TRBV4-3	-	TRBJ2-1	TRBD2	TGCGCCAGCAGCCAATCCACTAGCGGGGGAAGTTATTACAATGAGCAGTTCTTC	CASSQSTSGGSYYNEQFF
TRBV4-3	-	TRBJ2-1	TRBD2	TGCGCCAGCAGCCAAACTAGCGGGAGTGGTTTTGAGCAGTTCTTC	CASSQTSGSGFEQFF
TRBV5-1	-	TRBJ1-1	-	TGCGCCAGCAGGGTCTCCGGTCTGCAGGGCTCGAACACTGAAGCTTTCTTT	CASRVSGLQGSNTEAFF
TRBV27	-	TRBJ2-2	-	TGTGCCAGCAGTTTGCTCGAAGGACTGAGGAACACCGGGGAGCTGTTTTTT	CASSLLEGLRNTGELFF
TRBV30	-	TRBJ2-7	-	TGTGCCTGGAGTTTAGGGGGCGAGCAGTACTTC	CAWSLGGEQYF
TRBV6-6	-	TRBJ2-3	TRBD1	TGTGCCAGCAGTTACGCTCCCGGACAGGGGATAGATACGCAGTATTTT	CASSYAPGQGIDTQYF
TRBV11-3	-	TRBJ2-7	TRBD1	TGTGCCAGCAGCTTAGTCGGTTGGGGACAGGGACCCCTGGAGCAGTACTTC	CASSLVGWGQGPLEQYF
TRBV4-2	-	TRBJ2-7	TRBD2	TGTGCCAGCAGCCAAGATCGGGAGGGAACGGGCTACGAGCAGTACTTC	CASSQDREGTGYEQYF
TRBV6-5	-	TRBJ1-1	-	TGTGCCAGCACCCGGGGGGCCGCCGCAACTTCAGCTTTCTTT	CASTRGAAATSAFF
TRBV27	-	TRBJ2-7	-	TGTGCCAGCAGTTCCCACGGAACCTACGAGCAGTACTTC	CASSSHGTYEQYF
TRBV11-3	-	TRBJ2-5	TRBD2	TGTGCCAGCAGTCCCCGGACTAGCGGGAGGTCCCAGTACTTC	CASSPRTSGRSQYF
TRBV5-1	-	TRBJ1-5	-	TGCGCCAGCAGCTTGGGGACAGTCAATCAGCCCCAGCATTTT	CASSLGTVNQPQHF
TRBV5-1	-	TRBJ2-6	-	TGCGCCAGCAGCTTGGACGGTTCTGGGGCCAACGTCCTGACTTTC	CASSLDGSGANVLTF
TRBV6-1	-	TRBJ2-1	-	TGTGCCAGCAGAGAACAGACCCCGATTTACAATGAGCAGTTCTTC	CASREQTPIYNEQFF
TRBV9	-	TRBJ2-3	-	TGTGCCAGCAGCGGGTACACAGATACGCAGTATTTT	CASSGYTDTQYF
TRBV7-9	-	TRBJ2-5	TRBD1	TGTGCCAGCAGCTCCTGGGACAGGGGGCCTTGGCAAGAGACCCAGTACTTC	CASSSWDRGPWQETQYF
TRBV10-3	-	TRBJ2-7	TRBD1	TGTGCCATCAGGGACTCCGGGACAGGTCCCTACGAGCAGTACTTC	CAIRDSGTGPYEQYF
TRBV7-6	-	TRBJ2-3	-	TGTGCCAGCAGCTTAGCGGGGCCCACAGATACGCAGTATTTT	CASSLAGPTDTQYF
TRBV19	-	TRBJ2-1	TRBD2	TGTGCCAGTAGTATGCCGGGAGGGCTCAATGAGCAGTTCTTC	CASSMPGGLNEQFF
TRBV13	-	TRBJ1-1	-	TGTGCCAGCAGCTTTGGACGGGGTAACACTGAAGCTTTCTTT	CASSFGRGNTEAFF
TRBV6-6	-	TRBJ1-1	-	TGTGCCAGCAGTTACGGACAGACTGAAGCTTTCTTT	CASSYGQTEAFF